The present T cell receptor (beta chain) was sequenced within a study of T cell changes during pregnancy in multiple sclerosis (dated by TCRdb to between 2018 and 2021). In the study overall: Changes in the T cell repertoire over the course of pregnancy were examined in this study in women with multiple sclerosis.

In the case of this clone: This clone's antigen is unknown. Per-nucleotide qualities are absent, and no much larger clonotype sits a single base away.

The library was produced with the immunoSEQ multiplex PCR assay. TCRdb mirrors the immuneACCESS table, restricted to in-frame sequences. Some clones are absent from its copies; in checked studies, under half trace to an unresolved V gene, and the reason for the others is unknown. Within this sample are around 5,200 clones, with 70% to 85% of them counted one time only. The ten largest clones take up approximately 15% of the sample. Sequencing was performed on CD8+ T cells from peripheral blood mononuclear cells, taken in the second trimester of pregnancy. The source is a female donor in good health, enrolled as a control in a pregnancy study.

This receptor has the CDR3 CASRLAGGKQETQYF. The base sequence is TGTGCCAGCAGACTAGCGGGGGGGAAACAAGAGACCCAGTACTTC. The V and J segments used are TRBV7-8 and TRBJ2-5; 13 central bases correspond to TRBD2. The cysteine opens and the phenylalanine closes a CDR3 of 15 amino acids. The kept DNA is CDR3 alone, 45 bases in frame from the first base. Clipping removes 6 bases from V and 2 bases from J, with 3 as the unmatched junction base count. CDR1 and CDR2 were assigned from the germline V gene as SGHVS and FQNEAQ.